The present T cell receptor (beta chain) was sequenced within a study of T cell responses to AZD1222 COVID-19 vaccine. Broader study findings: A reported finding is that nearly half of spike-specific TCRs target unmutated variant regions. Seropositive at baseline were only six AZD1222 recipients. Vaccine-associated CD4 TCRs ranged over spike, dominating at 160-218 and 743-854.

TCRdb keeps only in-frame clones here, not all; method: immunoSEQ multiplex PCR. The sample holds 150,000 to 200,000 clones, about 92% seen once. About this clone: Antigen: not known.

The V gene lost 2 bases and the J gene lost 5 bases, with 4 bases spanning the gap. CDR3 size: 12 residues. The germline gives CDR1 MNHEY, CDR2 SMNVEV (reference sequence). Pooling was applied to second doses at about 4 or about 12 weeks. The sequence came from an adult who received the AZD1222 COVID-19 vaccine. The starting material was peripheral blood, obtained 28 days after the second AZD1222 dose. The chain links TRBV27 to TRBJ2-1, with D unresolved. CDR3 in amino acids: CASSLANNEQFF. The DNA of the CDR3 is TGTGCCAGCAGTTTAGCGAACAATGAGCAGTTCTTC.